The 19 T cell receptor beta chains below were found in one sample sequenced in a study of T cells after yellow fever vaccination. MiXCR was run by TCRdb on the 5' RACE reads, yielding one entry per CDR3 protein. This table has 450,000 to 550,000 distinct CDR3 sequences, 21% appearing once. Source: PBMCs, taken approximately 20 days after the first yellow fever vaccination. Receptors originate from a man between 18 and 29 years old who received the YFV17D yellow fever vaccine.

This clonotype turned up a few times. The rearrangement joins TRBV7-6 to TRBJ1-2; TRBD1 might be the D (5 bases). The CDR3 has 13 amino acids. Per germline, CDR1 SGHVS and CDR2 FNYEAQ. V gave up 5 bases and J gave up 6 bases, with 13 bases separating them. The CDR3 sequence is CASSRDREDGYTF. CDR3 in DNA: TGTGCCAGCAGCCGGGACCGGGAGGATGGCTACACCTTC.

The chain carries TRBV12-3 or TRBV12-4 and TRBJ1-6; D gene unclear. V dropped 1 base and J dropped 10 bases, with 14 bases sitting between them. The CDR3 is 15 residues long. CDR3 loop: CASSLGARPSSPLHF. The CDR3 DNA reads as TGTGCCAGCAGTTTAGGGGCCCGCCCCTCGTCACCCCTCCACTTT.

This clonotype came up many times. This chain links TRBV28 with TRBJ1-6; 9 bases line up with TRBD1. The CDR3 consists of 16 residues. The J segment lost 14 bases and the V segment lost 2 bases, leaving 13 bases of the junction unmatched. CDR1 is MDHEN and CDR2 is SYDVKM in the germline V gene. In DNA form, the CDR3 reads TGTGCCAGCAGTTTAAAAGCCGGGACAGGGTCTCTTTCCCTCCACTTT. Translating it yields CASSLKAGTGSLSLHF.

V gene TRBV7-2 combines with J gene TRBJ2-2; D is ambiguous. The length of the CDR3 is 13 residues. The V and J ends lost 6 bases and 0 bases respectively, with 5 bases between them. Germline V gives CDR1 SGHTA, CDR2 FQGNSA. CDR3 nucleotides: TGTGCCAGCAGAACACCGAACACCGGGGAGCTGTTTTTT. Translation: CASRTPNTGELFF.

Ten or more counts support this clonotype. This chain uses TRBV3-1 with TRBJ2-6; D not certain. CDR1 and CDR2 from the germline V gene are LGHDT and YNNKEL (reference sequence). The V end was cut by 0 bases, the J end by 13 bases, with 7 bases between. This CDR3 spans 12 amino acids. Here the CDR3 DNA reads TGTGCCAGCAGCCAAGATCTAGGGGTCCTGACTTTC. This translates into CASSQDLGVLTF.

The genes are TRBV7-9 and TRBJ2-1, with 7 bases fitting TRBD1. Germline values: CDR1 SEHNR, CDR2 FQNEAQ (reference sequence). The V and J ends lost 1 base and 5 bases, in that order; junction bases with no gene match: 2. There are 14 residues in the CDR3. The CDR3 spells CASSLDGTDNEQFF. For the CDR3, the DNA is TGTGCCAGCAGCTTAGATGGGACAGACAATGAGCAGTTCTTC. Combining the CDR3 with reference TRBV7-9 and TRBJ2-1 gives the whole variable domain DTGVSQNPRHKITKRGQNVTFRCDPISEHNRLYWYRQTLGQGPEFLTYFQNEAQLEKSRLLSDRFSAERPKGSFSTLEIQRTEQGDSAMYLCASSLDGTDNEQFFGPGTRLTVL.

J is TRBJ2-2 and V is TRBV5-1; a weak D match, TRBD1 (6 bases). Trimming stripped 3 bases from V and 4 bases from J, with 13 bases between. The CDR3 covers 15 residues. Germline-derived CDR1 and CDR2 are SGHRS and YFSETQ. CDR3 loop: CASSSATGRTGELFF. The DNA of the CDR3 is TGCGCCAGCAGCTCTGCGACAGGACGCACCGGGGAGCTGTTTTTT.

This clonotype was counted at least ten times. The genes are TRBV4-3 and TRBJ1-6; D gene uncertain. Trimming took off 0 bases at V and 1 base at J, with 16 bases between the two ends. The germline V gene encodes CDR1 LGHNA and CDR2 YSLEER. The CDR3 has 19 residues. As DNA, the CDR3 is TGCGCCAGCAGCCAAGATACTCCAACACCAGGATCCTATAATTCACCCCTCCACTTT. This translates into CASSQDTPTPGSYNSPLHF.

This clonotype was counted only a few times. The V gene is TRBV12-3 or TRBV12-4, the J gene TRBJ1-1; D unclear. This CDR3 has 15 amino acids. Trimming took 3 bases from V and 6 from J, leaving 17 bases between them. CDR3 sequence (DNA): TGTGCCAGCAGTTTCTTCGCAGGTCGGGTGGCTGAAGCTTTCTTT. The encoded protein is CASSFFAGRVAEAFF.

The rearrangement uses TRBV4-3 and TRBJ2-1, with D perhaps matching TRBD1 (5 bases). The germline V gene has CDR1 LGHNA and CDR2 YSLEER. The CDR3 extends over 13 amino acids. Between the trimmed V and J ends, which lost 1 base and 6 bases, there was a span of 7 bases. The CDR3 coding sequence is TGCGCCAGCAGCCAAGTAACAGGCAATGAGCAGTTCTTC. This codes for CASSQVTGNEQFF.

This clonotype was counted between two and nine times. The chain links TRBV28 to TRBJ2-7, with 9 positions matching TRBD1. CDR1 is MDHEN and CDR2 is SYDVKM in the germline V gene. With V trimmed by 2 bases and J by 5 bases, 1 base remained unmatched. The CDR3 is 13 amino acids. The CDR3 DNA follows: TGTGCCAGCAGTTTACGGACAGGGGACGAGCAGTACGTC. It encodes CASSLRTGDEQYV.

As DNA, the CDR3 is TGCGCCAGCTGGGATGGGGGCGGCCAAGAGACCCAGTACTTC. This translates into CASWDGGGQETQYF. V is TRBV10-2 and J is TRBJ2-5; a weak D match, TRBD1 (6 bases). The CDR3 has 14 amino acids. Trimming took 8 bases from V and 1 from J, leaving 14 bases between them. Germline V CDR1 and CDR2: WSHSY, SAAADI.

The V gene is TRBV7-2, the J gene TRBJ1-4; TRBD1 agrees at 9 bases. This CDR3 has 14 amino acids. CDR1 and CDR2 (germline): SGHTA, FQGNSA. Trimming took 6 bases from V and 7 from J; bases not matched to a gene: 6. In DNA form, the CDR3 reads TGTGCCAGCAGTACCGGGACAGGGTTTGAAAAACTGTTTTTT. It codes for CASSTGTGFEKLFF.

Only a few counts were recorded for this clonotype. At one end, the junction sequence differs from germline, possibly due to a read error. The V gene is TRBV5-4, the J gene TRBJ2-1; D is uncertain. Germline lookup yields CDR1 SGHNT and CDR2 YYREEE (reference sequence). This CDR3 has 14 residues. In DNA, the CDR3 is TGTGCCAGCAGCTTACAGTACTCCAACAATGAGCAGTTCTTC. Encoded protein: CASSLQYSNNEQFF.

The genes are TRBV29-1 and TRBJ2-7; D is perhaps TRBD1 or TRBD2 (5 bases each). Germline CDR1 is SQVTM and CDR2 is ANQGSEA. This CDR3 has 13 residues. Deletions cut 4 bases from V and 2 bases from J, with 12 bases between. The CDR3, as DNA: TGCAGCGTTGGGGTCGGGGCCCCCTACGAGCAGTACTTC. Translation gives CSVGVGAPYEQYF.

The chain carries TRBV28 and TRBJ1-2; 7 positions match TRBD1. The CDR3 is made up of 13 amino acids. The junction had 11 bases not matched to a gene; V was cut back by 10 bases and J by 6 bases. Germline lookup yields CDR1 MDHEN and CDR2 SYDVKM. For the CDR3, the DNA is TGTGCCACTGGGGAGGGGGCGCGTCATGGCTACACCTTC. Its protein is CATGEGARHGYTF.

This clonotype has only a few counts. This rearrangement joins TRBV12-3 or TRBV12-4 to TRBJ2-7; D is perhaps TRBD2 (5 bases). CDR3 length: 14 residues. Trimming cost V 3 bases and J 3 bases, with 12 bases left between them. The CDR3 sequence is CASSLGPDFYEQYF. The CDR3 DNA is TGTGCCAGCAGTTTGGGCCCGGACTTCTACGAGCAGTACTTC.

This chain uses TRBV20-1 with TRBJ1-6; TRBD1 might be the D (5 bases). V dropped 7 bases and J dropped 6 bases, with 13 bases sitting between them. The CDR3 is 13 amino acids. Germline CDR1 reads DFQATT; CDR2 reads SNEGSKA (reference sequence). CDR3 nucleotides: TGCAGTGGCAAAGGGGAGATTAATTCACCCCTCCACTTT. As protein: CSGKGEINSPLHF.

The rearrangement uses TRBV20-1 and TRBJ2-7; 8 bases are a match to TRBD2. The V gene's germline CDR1 is DFQATT and CDR2 SNEGSKA (reference sequence). With V trimmed by 0 bases and J by 3 bases, 7 bases remained unmatched. The length of the CDR3 is 15 residues. The CDR3 DNA is TGCAGTGCTAGAGATGCCCAGCTAGCGGGCTACGAGCAGTACGTC. It specifies CSARDAQLAGYEQYV.